Below are 16 T cell receptor beta chains sequenced from a single sample in a study of T cell responses to AZD1222 COVID-19 vaccine. The assay was immunoSEQ multiplex PCR, and TCRdb's table has in-frame clones only and misses some. The repertoire holds roughly 97,000 clones, 93% seen once, with roughly 5% in the top ten. Here the sequenced sample was peripheral blood, taken on day 0 of AZD1222 vaccination. The receptors originated from an adult in good health.

This clone has more than one count but fewer than ten. The V and J genes are TRBV2 and TRBJ1-1; no clear D. This CDR3 spans 12 amino acids. Germline values: CDR1 SNHLY, CDR2 FYNNEI. V was trimmed by 8 bases and J by 1 base, leaving 8 bases between them. DNA for the CDR3: TGTGCCAGCGCGGAGGGGAACACTGAAGCTTTCTTT. Its translation: CASAEGNTEAFF.

The rearrangement uses TRBV7-9 and TRBJ1-2; D not resolved. Germline-derived CDR1 and CDR2 are SEHNR and FQNEAQ (reference sequence). The CDR3 extends over 14 amino acids. V was trimmed by 5 bases and J by 0 bases, leaving 10 bases between them. The CDR3 DNA sequence: TGTGCCAGCAGCCGGACCGACACTAACTATGGCTACACCTTC. This translates into CASSRTDTNYGYTF.

The V gene is TRBV7-9, the J gene TRBJ1-4, with D unclear. Trimming cost V 5 bases and J 8 bases, with 12 bases left between them. Per the germline V gene, CDR1 is SEHNR and CDR2 is FQNEAQ (reference sequence). CDR3 size: 13 residues. In DNA form, the CDR3 reads TGTGCCAGCAGCCCCGGGCCTCGGGAAAAACTGTTTTTT. Translation: CASSPGPREKLFF. The whole variable domain, remainder taken from reference TRBV7-9 and TRBJ1-4, is DTGVSQNPRHKITKRGQNVTFRCDPISEHNRLYWYRQTLGQGPEFLTYFQNEAQLEKSRLLSDRFSAERPKGSFSTLEIQRTEQGDSAMYLCASSPGPREKLFFGSGTQLSVL.

The gene calls are TRBV27 and TRBJ1-2; the D gene is possibly TRBD1 (6 bases). CDR1 MNHEY and CDR2 SMNVEV come from the germline V gene (reference sequence). Trimming shortened V by 6 bases and J by 4 bases, and 18 bases separated the two germline ends. The CDR3 totals 15 residues. The DNA of the CDR3 is TGTGCCAGCAGGAGACCGGACAGTCTTGGCTATGGCTACACCTTC. Translation gives CASRRPDSLGYGYTF.

This clone was recorded only once. The chain employs TRBV7-8 and TRBJ2-3; 11 nucleotides line up with TRBD1. CDR1 SGHVS and CDR2 FQNEAQ come from the germline V gene. The CDR3 loop spans 16 amino acids. V dropped 5 bases and J dropped 5; count of bases not matched to a gene: 9. CDR3 protein: CASSPWTGGIVDTQYF. The CDR3, as DNA: TGTGCCAGCAGCCCGTGGACAGGGGGCATCGTAGATACGCAGTATTTT.

This clone occurred a few times. The chain employs TRBV29-1 and TRBJ2-3, with TRBD1 matching 8 bases. Germline loops: CDR1 SQVTM, CDR2 ANQGSEA. Germline trimming cut 6 bases from V and 0 bases from J; bases unmatched to any gene: 2. The CDR3 consists of 13 residues. CDR3 in DNA: TGCAGCGTCTGGACAGGGAGCACAGATACGCAGTATTTT. Residues: CSVWTGSTDTQYF.

The chain has TRBV4-1 and TRBJ2-1; TRBD1 is a possible D gene (6 bases). In germline, CDR1 is MGHRA, CDR2 YSYEKL. This CDR3 has 16 residues. V lost 6 bases to trimming and J lost 2 bases, with 17 bases between them. The CDR3 loop is CASSRDTQPTYNEQFF. CDR3 nucleotide sequence: TGCGCCAGCAGTCGGGACACCCAACCCACCTACAATGAGCAGTTCTTC.

The V call is TRBV11-2, the J call TRBJ1-2, with 8 bases identical to TRBD1. The CDR3 is made up of 17 amino acids. V lost 1 base and J lost 1; bases outside the gene matches: 8. Germline CDR1 reads SGHAT; CDR2 reads FQNNGV. The CDR3 loop is CASSLGWTGTVNYGYTF. CDR3 nucleotides: TGTGCCAGCAGCTTAGGCTGGACAGGGACGGTTAACTATGGCTACACCTTC.

The chain employs TRBV12-3 or TRBV12-4 and TRBJ1-3; weak D call: TRBD1 (5 bases). The ends were cut back, 6 bases at V and 9 bases at J, with 12 bases in the middle. The CDR3 is 12 residues long. The CDR3 DNA is TGTGCCAGCAGAACCCCAGGGTTCACCATATATTTT. It specifies CASRTPGFTIYF.

V is TRBV6-5 and J is TRBJ1-2; tentatively, D is TRBD1 (6 bases). The CDR3 is 14 residues long. The ends were cut back, 3 bases at V and 6 bases at J, with 14 bases in the middle. Germline V gene lookup returns CDR1 MNHEY and CDR2 SVGAGI. In DNA form, the CDR3 reads TGTGCCAGCAGTTATAGAGGAGGGGGGAATGGCTACACCTTC. It specifies CASSYRGGGNGYTF.

The chain uses TRBV2 and TRBJ1-1; D may be TRBD1 (5 bases). The CDR3 is made up of 14 amino acids. Germline values: CDR1 SNHLY, CDR2 FYNNEI. With 6 bases removed from V and 4 bases from J, the gap between germline ends came to 15 bases. CDR3 DNA sequence: TGTGCCAGCAGCCTCTCCGGGGGGAGCACTGAAGCTTTCTTT. Translating it yields CASSLSGGSTEAFF.

This chain's CDR3 is CASSPGTVYGYTF. CDR3 bases: TGTGCCAGCAGCCCAGGGACAGTCTATGGCTACACCTTC. This rearrangement joins TRBV7-2 to TRBJ1-2; 7 nucleotides match TRBD1. V gave up 5 bases and J gave up 4 bases; unmatched junction bases: 4. The CDR3 runs to 13 residues. CDR1 is SGHTA, CDR2 FQGNSA, per germline.

This clone qualifies as medium-sized (0.01 to 0.1%). The chain carries TRBV9 and TRBJ2-5; 7 bases match TRBD2. After removal of 7 bases from V and 3 bases from J, the junction contained 6 bases not matched to a gene. The length of the CDR3 is 13 residues. Germline CDR1 and CDR2: SGDLS and YYNGEE. CDR3 sequence reads: CASGGLAEETQYF. The CDR3 bases are TGTGCCAGCGGAGGGCTAGCGGAAGAGACCCAGTACTTC. Supplemented by reference TRBV9 and TRBJ2-5, the full variable domain reads DSGVTQTPKHLITATGQRVTLRCSPRSGDLSVYWYQQSLDQGLQFLIQYYNGEERAKGNILERFSAQQFPDLHSELNLSSLELGDSALYFCASGGLAEETQYFGPGTRLLVL.

The chain carries TRBV6-5 and TRBJ1-2, with a weak D call TRBD1 (6 bases). CDR1 and CDR2 (germline): MNHEY, SVGAGI. The CDR3 is 15 residues long. The V end lost 7 bases, the J end lost 0 bases, and 15 bases lay between the germline ends. The DNA for the CDR3 is TGTGCCAGCAACTCTTTCCGGGACACTAACTATGGCTACACCTTC. Its translation is CASNSFRDTNYGYTF.

The V gene is TRBV5-1, the J gene TRBJ2-1; 10 bases map to TRBD2. V shed 2 bases and J 7 bases; nucleotides not matched to a gene: 6. Germline-derived CDR1 and CDR2 are SGHRS and YFSETQ. This CDR3 spans 15 amino acids. Written as DNA, the CDR3 is TGCGCCAGCAGCTTTCTAGCGGGAGAGGGGAATGAGCAGTTCTTC. This encodes CASSFLAGEGNEQFF.

V usage is TRBV6-5 and J usage is TRBJ2-1; weak D call: TRBD2 (6 bases). The CDR3 length is 14 residues. Trimming stripped 5 bases from V and 6 bases from J, with 14 bases between. Germline CDR1 MNHEY, CDR2 SVGAGI. CDR3 sequence (DNA): TGTGCCAGCAGTCCTTGGGGGGATAGCAATGAGCAGTTCTTC. It is translated as CASSPWGDSNEQFF.